This T cell receptor beta chain was sequenced in a study of cytomegalovirus exposure and HLA in healthy donors. 13 Jbeta primers and 60 Vbeta primers were used for the PCR. Using immunoSEQ multiplex PCR, the repertoire was profiled, and TCRdb retains in-frame clones only, with some absent. The data contain under 150,000 clones, 70% to 90% of them singletons. The CDR3 loop spans 14 amino acids. CDR1 is MNHNS and CDR2 is SASEGT in the germline V gene. V shed 3 bases and J shed 3 bases, with 11 bases lying between them. This TCR came from a boy aged 5-17 years in good health and CMV-seronegative. The genes are TRBV6-1 and TRBJ1-1; D possibly corresponds to TRBD1 (5 bases). Sequencing was done on a sample of PBMCs. The CDR3 loop reads CASSDWTTHTEAFF. The CDR3 DNA sequence: TGTGCCAGCAGTGACTGGACAACTCACACTGAAGCTTTCTTT.